One and the same sample provided the 16 T cell receptor beta chains below, sequenced in a study of T cell responses to AZD1222 COVID-19 vaccine. The data were produced by immunoSEQ multiplex PCR, yet TCRdb's version contains in-frame clones alone and is incomplete. The table lists about 100,000 clones, roughly nine tenths of them singletons, with 16% in the top ten. This sample comprised peripheral blood, obtained on day 0 of AZD1222 vaccination. These receptors originate from an adult in good health.

This chain joins TRBV25-1 and TRBJ1-2, with D unclear. This CDR3 comprises 12 residues. The germline V gene has CDR1 MGHDK and CDR2 SYGVNS. V lost 5 bases, J lost 7 bases, and 11 bases lay in between. The CDR3 sequence is CASSRGESGYTF. CDR3 nucleotide sequence: TGTGCCAGCAGTCGCGGGGAGAGTGGCTACACCTTC.

The V call is TRBV2, the J call TRBJ2-7; no definite D call. Germline V gene lookup returns CDR1 SNHLY and CDR2 FYNNEI. CDR3 length equals 14 residues. Trimming pared 6 bases from V and 6 bases from J, leaving 18 bases between. For the CDR3, the DNA is TGTGCCAGCAGGGAACTGAACTCTACGCCCGAGCAGTACTTC. This encodes CASRELNSTPEQYF.

In this sample, this clone turned up a few times. This chain joins TRBV12-3 or TRBV12-4 and TRBJ1-1; D not certain. Trimming pared 4 bases from V and 2 bases from J, leaving 2 bases between. This CDR3 has 11 residues. This chain's CDR3 is CASSSNTEAFF. The CDR3 nucleotides read TGTGCCAGCAGTTCCAACACTGAAGCTTTCTTT.

The chain combines TRBV27 with TRBJ1-3; D remains ambiguous. CDR3 size: 13 residues. Germline CDR1 reads MNHEY; CDR2 reads SMNVEV (reference sequence). Trimming left V 4 bases short and J 9 bases short, with 13 bases between. The CDR3 DNA sequence: TGTGCCAGCAGTTCGGGCCCTTGGGGCACCATATATTTT. It translates to CASSSGPWGTIYF.

The V gene is TRBV6-5, the J gene TRBJ1-1; the D gene is possibly TRBD1 (5 bases). The length of the CDR3 is 14 residues. Germline lookup yields CDR1 MNHEY and CDR2 SVGAGI. The V gene lost 2 bases and the J gene lost 6 bases, with 13 bases spanning the gap. In nucleotides, the CDR3 is TGTGCCAGCAGTTACGAGGGGTTGGCTTCTGAAGCTTTCTTT. This encodes CASSYEGLASEAFF.

The count of this clone is one. The chain couples TRBV3-1 (or the pseudogene TRBV3-2) to TRBJ2-5; D uncertain. The CDR3 spans 12 residues. V was clipped by 0 bases and J by 5 bases, with 4 bases between them. Germline assignment: CDR1 LGHDT and CDR2 YNNKEL (reference sequence). This CDR3 is CASSQDKETQYF. The CDR3 DNA is TGTGCCAGCAGCCAAGACAAGGAGACCCAGTACTTC.

J is TRBJ2-7 and V is TRBV24-1; TRBD2 is a possible D gene (5 bases). Deletions cut 2 bases from V and 6 bases from J, with 13 bases between. Germline-derived CDR1 and CDR2 are KGHDR and SFDVKD. The CDR3 spans 14 residues. CDR3 nucleotides: TGTGCCACCAGTGATTCGAGGGTCTCTTCCGAGCAGTACTTC. It is translated as CATSDSRVSSEQYF.

The chain uses TRBV6-5 and TRBJ1-5; possible D gene TRBD1, 5 bases. The V gene lost 6 bases and the J gene lost 1 base, with 13 bases spanning the gap. Germline V CDR1 and CDR2: MNHEY, SVGAGI. CDR3 length equals 15 residues. The CDR3 DNA follows: TGTGCCAGCAGCCGCACAGGAAGCAGCAATCAGCCCCAGCATTTT. Amino acids: CASSRTGSSNQPQHF.

V and J are TRBV12-3 or TRBV12-4 and TRBJ2-5; tentatively, D is TRBD2 (5 bases). The CDR3 extends over 12 amino acids. The ends were cut back, 5 bases at V and 12 bases at J, with 16 bases in the middle. The CDR3 nucleotides read TGTGCCAGCAGTCCCGTACGGGGAAAGAAGTACTTC. It translates to CASSPVRGKKYF.

The rearrangement uses TRBV2 and TRBJ1-5; D is undetermined. The CDR3 covers 14 residues. Germline loops: CDR1 SNHLY, CDR2 FYNNEI. V was trimmed by 0 bases and J by 0 bases, leaving 3 bases between them. The CDR3: CASSEAFSNQPQHF. The CDR3 DNA sequence: TGTGCCAGCAGTGAAGCATTTAGCAATCAGCCCCAGCATTTT.

The gene calls are TRBV3-1 (or the pseudogene TRBV3-2) and TRBJ2-7, with 8 bases lining up with TRBD1. The V and J ends lost 3 bases and 2 bases, in that order; junction bases with no gene match: 3. The CDR3 is made up of 14 amino acids. Germline-derived CDR1 and CDR2 are LGHDT and YNNKEL (reference sequence). This chain's CDR3 is CASSHRDRTYEQYF. The CDR3, as DNA: TGTGCCAGCAGCCACCGGGACAGGACCTACGAGCAGTACTTC.

The chain links TRBV5-1 to TRBJ2-1; 8 nucleotides agree with TRBD2. The CDR3 covers 15 residues. V was pared by 6 bases and J by 4 bases, with 9 bases of the junction left unmatched. Germline V gene data show CDR1 as SGHRS and CDR2 as YFSETQ. The CDR3 DNA sequence: TGCGCCAGCAAGGAGGTGGCGGGAGGTTACAATGAGCAGTTCTTC. It is translated as CASKEVAGGYNEQFF.

Only one count was recorded for this clone. The V call is TRBV11-2, the J call TRBJ1-3, with no clear D. V dropped 5 bases and J dropped 0 bases, with 11 bases sitting between them. Germline CDR1 and CDR2: SGHAT and FQNNGV. The CDR3 contains 15 residues. The chain's CDR3 is CASSHRTVSGNTIYF. The CDR3 nucleotides are TGTGCCAGCAGCCATCGGACGGTCTCTGGAAACACCATATATTTT.

This chain uses TRBV7-4 with TRBJ2-3, with D maybe TRBD1 (6 bases). Per the germline V gene, CDR1 is SGHVT and CDR2 is SQSDAQ. The CDR3 sequence is 14 residues long. V dropped 10 bases and J dropped 0 bases, with 14 bases sitting between them. This CDR3 reads CAINRVMSTDTQYF. The DNA of the CDR3 is TGTGCCATAAACAGGGTCATGAGCACAGATACGCAGTATTTT.

The rearrangement uses TRBV7-9 and TRBJ2-3, with D possibly being TRBD2 (6 bases). Trimming shortened V by 6 bases and J by 0 bases, and 7 bases separated the two germline ends. This CDR3 has 13 amino acids. CDR1 is SEHNR, CDR2 FQNEAQ, per germline (reference sequence). The CDR3 nucleotides read TGTGCCAGCAGTAGCGGAAGCACAGATACGCAGTATTTT. Its translation: CASSSGSTDTQYF.

This chain connects TRBV19 to TRBJ1-5; D not certain. The V end was cut by 7 bases, the J end by 5 bases, with 12 bases between. Germline V gene data show CDR1 as LNHDA and CDR2 as SQIVND (reference sequence). There are 13 residues in the CDR3. CDR3 DNA: TGTGCCAGTAATTATAAAACCTATCAGCCCCAGCATTTT. The encoded protein is CASNYKTYQPQHF.